This paragraph covers one T cell receptor (beta chain) sequence. There is no known antigen for this receptor. Base qualities were left out, and no much larger clone turns up one base away. This record comes from a study of T cells in Graves' hyperthyroidism and ophthalmopathy (dated by TCRdb to about 2019). About the full investigation: To identify TCR V-J signatures that set the groups apart, the researchers used a discovery cohort of approximately 98 patients, made up of around 40 with Graves' ophthalmopathy and around 58 with stable Graves' hyperthyroidism. Prospective prediction of ophthalmopathy was tested in an independent validation cohort of fewer than 20 hyperthyroidism patients and approximately 17 patients who later progressed to ophthalmopathy. The approximately 98 discovery patients were randomly divided into training and test sets at a 7:3 ratio. In addition, the study compared T-cell repertoires in thyroid tissue and in blood from about 6 Graves' hyperthyroidism patients. Once sampling was done, hyperthyroidism patients were given methimazole at a starting dose of 30 mg daily, whereas ophthalmopathy patients were given high-dose intravenous methylprednisolone. According to the paper, TCR Vbeta CDR3 sequencing was carried out on approximately 140 peripheral blood samples, which came from around 43 ophthalmopathy, under 85 hyperthyroidism and about 17 progressor patients. Study-level results and caveats: During validation, the model predicted progression to ophthalmopathy a median of around 7 months ahead of onset, with approximately 71% sensitivity and 72.22% specificity. No statistical method was used to set the sample size in advance, and investigators knew the group allocation. Most expanded thyroid clonotypes (frequency above 0.001) were also detected in blood, suggesting blood repertoires may reflect thyroid immune responses. Ophthalmopathy was separated from stable hyperthyroidism by a 13 V-J signature model, with approximately 85% sensitivity and approximately 81% specificity obtained in cross-validation and 80%/75% obtained in testing.

The TCR beta CDR3 regions were amplified from the RNA transcripts. A first-round RT-PCR of the TCR CDR3 used the HTBI primer set with the Qiagen OneStep RT-PCR kit. The libraries were constructed in a second round of multiplex PCR and then size-selected and purified. Paired-end sequencing of the libraries was performed with 100 bp reads on an Illumina HiSeq2000. Per the authors' processing: Raw data were processed with SOAPnuke, discarding reads with adapters, uncalled bases, mean Phred below 15, or no exact constant-primer or identifier match. COPE v1.2.5 was used to merge high-quality paired reads, and clonotypes were defined as unique nucleotide sequences. MiTCR v1.1 was used to align the clonotypes against IMGT TRBV, TRBD and TRBJ reference segments. Analysis was restricted to V-J combinations with a frequency above 0.0001, which covered roughly 99% of repertoires. The TCS score was defined as the ratio of F50 (clonal expansion) to E x V (chaos), calculated using BLOSUM62-based TCRdist between CDR3 peptides within each V-J. Welch's t-statistics and random forest reduced just over 500 V-J features to roughly 13, which were used in a naive Bayes classifier (R e1071). Thyroid-blood repertoire similarity was quantified with the Morisita-Horn index. TCRdb cleaned the public reads at Q25 with fastp, built clones with MiXCR and kept in-frame beta chains. Each CDR3 protein appears once, grouped with its most common genes and DNA. Clone size and V and J calls follow TCRdb, not the original study. Within this sample are hundreds of thousands of distinct CDR3 sequences, with less than 45% of them counted one time only. Of the sample, about 7% falls within the top ten clones.

The study excluded patients with uncontrolled infections, other autoimmune diseases, pregnancy or lactation. Clinical symptoms, serum thyroxine and TRAb, thyroid ultrasound, and orbital computed tomography formed the basis for the diagnoses. Trizol reagent was used to extract total RNA, and RNA quality was then checked on an Agilent 2100 Bioanalyzer. CDR1 ENHRY and CDR2 SYGVKD were looked up in the germline V gene. V ends up 6 bases short and J 1 base short, with an unmatched junction base count of 3. From its cysteine to its phenylalanine, the CDR3 spans 15 amino acids. Only the CDR3 DNA stays, 45 bases, in frame from base 1.

Here the chain combines TRBV10-3 and TRBJ2-2, with 9 central nucleotides matching TRBD1. The sequenced material came from peripheral blood or thyroid tissue (not recorded which). This TCR was recovered from an adult man with Graves' disease, either hyperthyroidism or ophthalmopathy (not recorded which). In nucleotide form, the sequence is TGTGCCATCAGGCCGGGACAGGGGAACACCGGGGAGCTGTTTTTT. This gives the protein CAIRPGQGNTGELFF.